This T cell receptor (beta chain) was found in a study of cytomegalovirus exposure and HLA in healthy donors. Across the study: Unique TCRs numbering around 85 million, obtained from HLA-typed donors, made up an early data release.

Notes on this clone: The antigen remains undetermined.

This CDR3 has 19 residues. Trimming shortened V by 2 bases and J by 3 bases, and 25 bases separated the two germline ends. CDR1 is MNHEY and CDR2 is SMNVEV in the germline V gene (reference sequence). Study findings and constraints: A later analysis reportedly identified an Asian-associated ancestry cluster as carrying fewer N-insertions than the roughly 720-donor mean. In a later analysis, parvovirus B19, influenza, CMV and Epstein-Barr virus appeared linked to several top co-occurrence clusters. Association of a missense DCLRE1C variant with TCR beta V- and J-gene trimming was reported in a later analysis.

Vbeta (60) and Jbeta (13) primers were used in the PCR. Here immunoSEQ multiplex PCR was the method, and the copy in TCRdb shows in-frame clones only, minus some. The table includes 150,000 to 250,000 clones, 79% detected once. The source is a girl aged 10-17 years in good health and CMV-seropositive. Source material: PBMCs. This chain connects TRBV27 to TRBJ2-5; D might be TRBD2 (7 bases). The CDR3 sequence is CASSLRVRGAVGGKETQYF. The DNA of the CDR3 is TGTGCCAGCAGTTTAAGGGTACGGGGGGCGGTGGGGGGGAAAGAGACCCAGTACTTC.